This T cell receptor beta chain derives from a study of PD-1 blockade in classical Hodgkin lymphoma. Described time point: cycle 4 day 1 (C4D1), after five to seven weeks of nivolumab. All patients relapsed after autologous stem cell transplantation, and brentuximab vedotin exposure varied. The method was immunoSEQ multiplex PCR; TCRdb's version includes in-frame clones alone and lacks a portion of them. The sample has tens of thousands of clones, almost 90% seen once. Trimming took 0 bases from V and 0 from J, leaving 7 bases between them. The germline gives CDR1 SGDLS, CDR2 YYNGEE. The CDR3 length is 14 residues.

This TCR was recovered from a human donor with classical Hodgkin lymphoma. Sample: peripheral blood mononuclear cells (PBMCs), taken before the fourth cycle of nivolumab. The chain carries TRBV9 and TRBJ2-7; D gene uncertain. The CDR3 DNA sequence: TGTGCCAGCAGCGTAGGGCGCCTCTCCTACGAGCAGTACTTC. Translating gives CASSVGRLSYEQYF.